Following are 4 T cell receptor beta chains from one sample sequenced in a study of patients and donors after allogeneic stem cell transplantation. TCRdb itself ran the RT-PCR reads through MiXCR, one entry per CDR3 protein. The sample contains around 82,000 distinct CDR3 sequences, approximately 5.2% of which appear only once. The sample taken for sequencing was blood, either unsorted or a sorted T cell fraction (not recorded which). These receptors came from a human donor who was either an allogeneic HSCT recipient or a stem cell or donor lymphocyte infusion donor (not recorded which). It is not recorded whose cells these are; they may come from a transplant donor.

There are a few counts of this clonotype. V and J are TRBV5-1 and TRBJ2-3, with no clear D. V was cut by 4 bases and J by 1 base, with 7 bases left in between. The CDR3 runs to 13 residues. Germline loops: CDR1 SGHRS, CDR2 YFSETQ. CDR3 coding DNA: TGCGCCAGCAGCCTGGACGGCACAGATACGCAGTATTTT. It yields the protein CASSLDGTDTQYF.

CDR3 sequence: CASSQRQGANTEAFF. The CDR3 bases are TGTGCCAGCTCACAACGACAGGGGGCGAACACTGAAGCTTTCTTT. The chain links TRBV18 to TRBJ1-1, with 10 positions matching TRBD1. J gave up 1 base and V 4 bases, and 3 bases lay outside the gene matches. The germline V gene encodes CDR1 KGHSH and CDR2 LQKENI. This CDR3 spans 15 amino acids. The full variable domain, rest sourced from reference TRBV18 and TRBJ1-1, is NAGVMQNPRHLVRRRGQEARLRCSPMKGHSHVYWYRQLPEEGLKFMVYLQKENIIDESGMPKERFSAEFPKEGPSILRIQQVVRGDSAAYFCASSQRQGANTEAFFGQGTRLTVV.

For this clonotype: This CDR3 fails to terminate in the conserved phenylalanine or tryptophan, so it likely reflects a read error. This chain connects TRBV6-1 to TRBJ2-5; D is unresolved. Germline V gene data show CDR1 as MNHNS and CDR2 as SASEGT. V lost 7 bases and J lost 5, with 14 bases in between. The CDR3 totals 13 residues. The CDR3 protein is CASNPGASETQYV. The CDR3 DNA reads as TGTGCCAGCAACCCAGGAGCTAGTGAGACCCAGTACGTC.

This clonotype has just a few counts. The chain links TRBV7-9 to TRBJ2-1, with no clear D. The V end lost 4 bases, the J end lost 10 bases, and 8 bases lay between the germline ends. Germline loops: CDR1 SEHNR, CDR2 FQNEAQ (reference sequence). The CDR3 extends over 11 amino acids. This CDR3 reads CASSSRMEQFF. CDR3 coding DNA: TGTGCCAGCAGCTCCCGGATGGAGCAGTTCTTC.